The rows below give T cell receptor beta chains drawn from one sample of a study of early T cells in non-severe SARS-CoV-2 infection. TCRdb recomputed calls from the 5' RACE reads with MiXCR, one row per CDR3 protein. The sample lists tens of thousands of distinct CDR3 sequences; 4.7% were seen once. Sequencing input: whole blood. These receptors were taken from an adult who was a healthcare worker with PCR-confirmed SARS-CoV-2 infection or an uninfected control (not recorded which). CDR3s include the opening cysteine and the closing phenylalanine or tryptophan.

>TRBV5-1|12|TRBJ2-5
CASSLDRGTQYF
>TRBV7-2|11|TRBJ1-1
CASSLGVEAFF
>TRBV7-2|13|TRBJ2-2
CASSLRTPGELFF
>TRBV7-8|14|TRBJ1-5
CASSVVGHDQPQHF
>TRBV5-1|15|TRBJ2-7
CASSLSGTGSYEQYF
>TRBV11-2|18|TRBJ2-5
CASSLSGSGGEYQETQYF
>TRBV7-2|16|TRBJ1-6
CASSFMHSSYNSPLHF
>TRBV15|15|TRBJ1-6
CATSPRTGVISPLHF
>TRBV30|12|TRBJ1-3
CAWSVTGNTIYF
>TRBV7-2|12|TRBJ1-1
CASSFTGIEAFF
>TRBV12-3/TRBV12-4|17|TRBJ2-6
CASSIGTIFSGANVLTF
>TRBV7-2|15|TRBJ1-4
CASSLALGASEKLFF
>TRBV6-2/TRBV6-3|13|TRBJ1-2
CASSYLGWDGYTF
>TRBV15|16|TRBJ2-1
CATSRDLGTGANEQFF
>TRBV19|15|TRBJ2-6
CASQGLHSGANVLTF
>TRBV21-1|16|TRBJ1-5
CASSSPFEGTNQPQHF
>TRBV4-2|16|TRBJ2-2
CASSQAGTSDTGELFF
>TRBV11-2|14|TRBJ2-2
CASRGTFNTGELFF
>TRBV7-6|15|TRBJ1-1
CASSLSTGRVAEAFF
>TRBV24-1|14|TRBJ1-2
CATSAPTANYGYTF
>TRBV6-5|14|TRBJ2-7
CASSNRGGSYEQYF
>TRBV5-1|14|TRBJ1-5
CASSRDFGNQPQHF
>TRBV4-1|13|TRBJ1-1
CASSQGRQSAAFF
>TRBV11-2|12|TRBJ2-5
CASTTVQETQYF
>TRBV7-9|16|TRBJ1-5
CASSQDKSGGNQPQHF
>TRBV7-2|12|TRBJ2-1
CASSPDRGEQFF
>TRBV6-1|16|TRBJ2-6
CASSEAESDGANVLTF
>TRBV29-1|16|TRBJ1-4
CSVEAASGTRGEKLFF
>TRBV7-2|13|TRBJ2-3
CASSLAWSDTQYF
>TRBV19|15|TRBJ2-4
CASSRGQLAKNIQYF
>TRBV29-1|13|TRBJ2-1
CSPRCSSYNEQFF
>TRBV30|12|TRBJ1-1
CAWSVSSTEAFF
>TRBV25-1|17|TRBJ2-4
CASSETGAASAKNIQYF
>TRBV30|12|TRBJ1-1
CAWDRVNTEAFF
>TRBV4-2|14|TRBJ2-7
CASSQPGQVREQYF
>TRBV3-1|13|TRBJ2-1
CASSQGDYNEQFF
>TRBV11-1|12|TRBJ2-2
CASRQYSGELFF
>TRBV12-3/TRBV12-4|16|TRBJ1-1
CASSLRRVLSGTEAFF
>TRBV15|16|TRBJ2-1
CATAFGLGTSGDEQFF
>TRBV28|13|TRBJ1-1
CASSRDRGTEAFF
>TRBV28|16|TRBJ2-7
CASSPLRDSGTYEQYF
>TRBV28|13|TRBJ2-7
CASSSRVAYEQYF
>TRBV6-1|14|TRBJ2-1
CASSGAGGYNEQFF